This TCR beta chain was profiled in a study of OX40 agonist ivuxolimab in advanced cancers. Study-level background: Males comprised 82.7% of the group, whose mean age was about 60 years (range 23 to 79). General study results and limits: At doses 0.1 to 3.0 mg/kg, CD4+ and CD8+ clones expanded. Partial responders at 0.1-3.0 mg/kg had among the lowest clonal expansion.

The assay was immunoSEQ multiplex PCR, and TCRdb's table has in-frame clones only and misses some. The sample shows roughly 23,000 clones, 84% of them seen only once. The germline CDR1 and CDR2 sequences are SGHAT and FQNNGV. With 3 bases clipped from V and 4 bases from J, the junction kept 1 base outside the gene matches. There are 13 residues in the CDR3. To note about this clone: The antigen is not known.

The sample here was CD4+ or CD8+ T cells sorted from blood, taken in a trial of the OX40 agonist ivuxolimab. The gene calls are TRBV11-2 and TRBJ2-7; 9 bases are shared with TRBD1. This TCR was sampled from an adult with an advanced solid tumor such as melanoma, head and neck, liver or kidney cancer. In DNA, the CDR3 is TGTGCCAGCAGCTTTGGACAGGGGTACGAGCAGTACTTC. Residues: CASSFGQGYEQYF.